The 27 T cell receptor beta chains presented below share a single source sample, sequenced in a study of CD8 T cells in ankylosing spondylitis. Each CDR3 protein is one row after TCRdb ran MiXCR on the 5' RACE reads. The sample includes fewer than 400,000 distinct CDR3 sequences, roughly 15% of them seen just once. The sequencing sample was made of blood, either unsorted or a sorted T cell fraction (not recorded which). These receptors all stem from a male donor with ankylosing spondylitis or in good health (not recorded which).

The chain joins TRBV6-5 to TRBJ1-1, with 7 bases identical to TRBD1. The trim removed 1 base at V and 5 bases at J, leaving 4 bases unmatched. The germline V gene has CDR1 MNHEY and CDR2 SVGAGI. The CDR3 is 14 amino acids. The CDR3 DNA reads TGTGCCAGCAGTTACTTCCAGGGGGGGACTGAAGCTTTCTTT. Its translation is CASSYFQGGTEAFF.

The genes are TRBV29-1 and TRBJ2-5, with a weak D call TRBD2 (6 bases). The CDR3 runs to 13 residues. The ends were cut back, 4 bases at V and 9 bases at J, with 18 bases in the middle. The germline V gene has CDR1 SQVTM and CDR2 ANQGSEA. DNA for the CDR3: TGCAGCGTTGTGGGCGACGGTTCGGGGGCCCAGTACTTC. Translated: CSVVGDGSGAQYF.

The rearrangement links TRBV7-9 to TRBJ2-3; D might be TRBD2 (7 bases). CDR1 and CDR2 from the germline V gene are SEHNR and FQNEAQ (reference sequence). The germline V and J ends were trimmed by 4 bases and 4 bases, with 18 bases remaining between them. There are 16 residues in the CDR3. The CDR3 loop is CASSSGLLGGADTQYF. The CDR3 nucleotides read TGTGCCAGCAGCTCCGGGCTCTTAGGGGGGGCAGATACGCAGTATTTT.

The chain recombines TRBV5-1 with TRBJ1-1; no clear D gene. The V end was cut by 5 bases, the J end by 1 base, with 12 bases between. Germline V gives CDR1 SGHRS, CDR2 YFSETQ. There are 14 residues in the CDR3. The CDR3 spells CASSSATANTEAFF. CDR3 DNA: TGCGCCAGCAGTTCCGCTACGGCGAACACTGAAGCTTTCTTT. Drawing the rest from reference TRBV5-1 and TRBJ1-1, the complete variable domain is KAGVTQTPRYLIKTRGQQVTLSCSPISGHRSVSWYQQTPGQGLQFLFEYFSETQRNKGNFPGRFSGRQFSNSRSEMNVSTLELGDSALYLCASSSATANTEAFFGQGTRLTVV.

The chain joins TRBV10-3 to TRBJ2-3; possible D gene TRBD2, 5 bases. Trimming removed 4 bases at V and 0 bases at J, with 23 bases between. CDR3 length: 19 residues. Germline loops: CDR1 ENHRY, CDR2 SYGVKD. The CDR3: CAISASLAPTQDSTDTQYF. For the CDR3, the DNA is TGTGCCATCAGTGCCAGCCTAGCCCCCACGCAGGACAGCACAGATACGCAGTATTTT.

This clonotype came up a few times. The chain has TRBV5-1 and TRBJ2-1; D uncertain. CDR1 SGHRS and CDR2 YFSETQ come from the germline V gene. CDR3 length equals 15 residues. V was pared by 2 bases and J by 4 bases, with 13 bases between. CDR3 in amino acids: CASSFSGSLYNEQFF. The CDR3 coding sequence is TGCGCCAGCAGCTTTTCGGGCAGTCTATACAATGAGCAGTTCTTC.

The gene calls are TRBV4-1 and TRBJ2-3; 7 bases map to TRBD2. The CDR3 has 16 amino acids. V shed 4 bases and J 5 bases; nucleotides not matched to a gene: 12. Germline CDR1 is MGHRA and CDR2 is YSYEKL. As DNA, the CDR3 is TGCGCCAGCAGCCCCCGACTAGCTCTAGGGCAAGATACGCAGTATTTT. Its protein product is CASSPRLALGQDTQYF.

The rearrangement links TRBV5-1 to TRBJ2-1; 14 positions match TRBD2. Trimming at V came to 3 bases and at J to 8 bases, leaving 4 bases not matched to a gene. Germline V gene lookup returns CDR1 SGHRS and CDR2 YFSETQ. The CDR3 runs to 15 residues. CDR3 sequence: CASSSGLAGDDEQFF. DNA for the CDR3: TGCGCCAGCAGCTCGGGACTAGCGGGAGATGATGAGCAGTTCTTC. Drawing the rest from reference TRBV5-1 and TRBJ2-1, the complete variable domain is KAGVTQTPRYLIKTRGQQVTLSCSPISGHRSVSWYQQTPGQGLQFLFEYFSETQRNKGNFPGRFSGRQFSNSRSEMNVSTLELGDSALYLCASSSGLAGDDEQFFGPGTRLTVL.

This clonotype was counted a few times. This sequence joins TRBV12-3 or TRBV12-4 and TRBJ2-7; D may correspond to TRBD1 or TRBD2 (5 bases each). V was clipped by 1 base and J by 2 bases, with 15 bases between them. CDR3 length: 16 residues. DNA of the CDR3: TGTGCCAGCAGTTTAGGTATGGGGACGGCACCCTACGAGCAGTACTTC. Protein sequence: CASSLGMGTAPYEQYF.

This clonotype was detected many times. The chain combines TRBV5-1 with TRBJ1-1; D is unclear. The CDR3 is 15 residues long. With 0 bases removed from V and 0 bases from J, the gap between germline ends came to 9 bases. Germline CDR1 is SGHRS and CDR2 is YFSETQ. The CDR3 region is CASSLDLGMNTEAFF. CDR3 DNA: TGCGCCAGCAGCTTGGATCTGGGGATGAACACTGAAGCTTTCTTT. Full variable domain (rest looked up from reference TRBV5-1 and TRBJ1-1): KAGVTQTPRYLIKTRGQQVTLSCSPISGHRSVSWYQQTPGQGLQFLFEYFSETQRNKGNFPGRFSGRQFSNSRSEMNVSTLELGDSALYLCASSLDLGMNTEAFFGQGTRLTVV.

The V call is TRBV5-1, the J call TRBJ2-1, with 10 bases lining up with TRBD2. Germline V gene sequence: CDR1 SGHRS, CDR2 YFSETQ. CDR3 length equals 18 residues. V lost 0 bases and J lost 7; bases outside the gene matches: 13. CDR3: CASSLGRGLAGVVNEQFF. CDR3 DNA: TGCGCCAGCAGCTTGGGAAGGGGGCTAGCGGGAGTAGTAAATGAGCAGTTCTTC.

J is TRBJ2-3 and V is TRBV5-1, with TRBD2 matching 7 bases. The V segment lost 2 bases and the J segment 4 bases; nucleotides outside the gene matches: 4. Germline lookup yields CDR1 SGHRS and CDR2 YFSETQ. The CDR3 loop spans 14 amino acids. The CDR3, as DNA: TGCGCCAGCAGCTTAAGCGGGAAACCAGATACGCAGTATTTT. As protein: CASSLSGKPDTQYF.

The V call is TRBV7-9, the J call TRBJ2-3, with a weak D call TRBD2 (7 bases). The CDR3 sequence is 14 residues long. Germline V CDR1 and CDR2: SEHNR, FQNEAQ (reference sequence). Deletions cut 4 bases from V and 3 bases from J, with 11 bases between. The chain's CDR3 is CASSWGRETDTQYF. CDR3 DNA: TGTGCCAGCAGCTGGGGGCGGGAGACAGATACGCAGTATTTT.

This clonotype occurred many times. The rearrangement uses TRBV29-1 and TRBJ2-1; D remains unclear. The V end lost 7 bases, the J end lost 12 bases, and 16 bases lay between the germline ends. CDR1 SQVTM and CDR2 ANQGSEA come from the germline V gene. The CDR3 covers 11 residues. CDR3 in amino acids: CSARKEIGQFF. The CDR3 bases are TGCAGCGCCAGAAAGGAGATTGGGCAGTTCTTC.

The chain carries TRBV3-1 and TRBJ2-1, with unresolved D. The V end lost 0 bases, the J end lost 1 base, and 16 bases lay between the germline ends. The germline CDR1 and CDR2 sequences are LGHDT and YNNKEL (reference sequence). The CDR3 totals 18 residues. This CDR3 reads CASSQDLAGSKSYNEQFF. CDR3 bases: TGTGCCAGCAGCCAAGATCTTGCCGGGTCAAAATCCTACAATGAGCAGTTCTTC.

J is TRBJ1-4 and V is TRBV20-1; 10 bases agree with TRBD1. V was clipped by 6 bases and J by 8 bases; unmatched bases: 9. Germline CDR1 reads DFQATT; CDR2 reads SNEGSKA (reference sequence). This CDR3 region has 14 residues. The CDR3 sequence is CSAPGDRGDEKLFF. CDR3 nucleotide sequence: TGCAGTGCCCCGGGGGACAGGGGTGACGAAAAACTGTTTTTT.

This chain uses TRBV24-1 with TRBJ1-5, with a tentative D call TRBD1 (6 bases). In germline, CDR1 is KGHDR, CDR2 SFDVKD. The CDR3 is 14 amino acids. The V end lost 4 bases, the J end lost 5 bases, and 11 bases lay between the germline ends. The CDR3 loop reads CATSEDSVDQPQHF. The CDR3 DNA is TGTGCCACCAGTGAGGACAGTGTCGATCAGCCCCAGCATTTT.

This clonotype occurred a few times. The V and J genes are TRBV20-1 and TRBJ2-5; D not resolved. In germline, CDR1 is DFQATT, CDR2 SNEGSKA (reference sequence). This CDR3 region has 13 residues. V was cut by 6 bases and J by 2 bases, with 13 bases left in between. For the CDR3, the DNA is TGCAGTGCCTTAGACTGGGCACAAGAGACCCAGTACTTC. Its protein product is CSALDWAQETQYF.

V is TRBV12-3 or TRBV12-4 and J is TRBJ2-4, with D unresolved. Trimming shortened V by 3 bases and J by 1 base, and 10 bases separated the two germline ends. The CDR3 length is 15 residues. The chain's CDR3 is CASSFLDDAKNIQYF. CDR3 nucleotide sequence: TGTGCCAGCAGTTTCTTGGACGACGCCAAAAACATTCAGTACTTC.

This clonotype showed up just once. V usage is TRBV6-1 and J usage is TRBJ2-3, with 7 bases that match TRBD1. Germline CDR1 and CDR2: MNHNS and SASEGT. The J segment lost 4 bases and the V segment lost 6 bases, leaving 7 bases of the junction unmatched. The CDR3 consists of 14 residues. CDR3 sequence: CASRFDRDADTQYF. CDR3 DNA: TGTGCCAGCAGATTCGACAGGGACGCAGATACGCAGTATTTT.

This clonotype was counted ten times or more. CDR3 protein: CASSQVPGYGANYGYTF. CDR3 DNA sequence: TGTGCCAGCAGCCAGGTCCCAGGGTATGGAGCTAACTATGGCTACACCTTC. V and J are TRBV4-2 and TRBJ1-2; possible D gene TRBD1, 5 bases. The CDR3 is 17 amino acids. CDR1 is LGHNA, CDR2 YNFKEQ, per germline. Trimming pared 3 bases from V and 0 bases from J, leaving 17 bases between.

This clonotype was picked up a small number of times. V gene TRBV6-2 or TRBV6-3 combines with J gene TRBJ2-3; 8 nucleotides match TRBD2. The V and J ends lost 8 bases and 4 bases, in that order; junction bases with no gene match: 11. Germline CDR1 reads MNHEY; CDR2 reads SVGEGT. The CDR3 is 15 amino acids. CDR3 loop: CASGLRGGISDTQYF. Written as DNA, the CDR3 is TGTGCCAGCGGTCTCCGGGGGGGCATATCAGATACGCAGTATTTT.

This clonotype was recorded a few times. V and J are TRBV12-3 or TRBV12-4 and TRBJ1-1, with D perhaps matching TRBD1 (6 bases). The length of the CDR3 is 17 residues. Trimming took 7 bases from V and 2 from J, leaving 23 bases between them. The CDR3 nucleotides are TGTGCCAGCACCTGGTGGGGGCTGAAACCCTCTAACACTGAAGCTTTCTTT. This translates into CASTWWGLKPSNTEAFF.

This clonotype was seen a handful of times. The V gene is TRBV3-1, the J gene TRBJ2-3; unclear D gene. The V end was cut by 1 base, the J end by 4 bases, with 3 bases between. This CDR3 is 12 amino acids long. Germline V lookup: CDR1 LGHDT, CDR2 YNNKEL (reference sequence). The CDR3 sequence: CASSQGADTQYF. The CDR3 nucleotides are TGTGCCAGCAGCCAAGGGGCAGATACGCAGTATTTT.

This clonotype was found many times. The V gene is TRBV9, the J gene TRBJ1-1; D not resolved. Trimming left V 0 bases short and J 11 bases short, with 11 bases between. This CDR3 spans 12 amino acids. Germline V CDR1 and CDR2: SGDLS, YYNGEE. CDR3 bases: TGTGCCAGCAGCGTAGGGGTCCGCCCCGCTTTCTTT. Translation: CASSVGVRPAFF.

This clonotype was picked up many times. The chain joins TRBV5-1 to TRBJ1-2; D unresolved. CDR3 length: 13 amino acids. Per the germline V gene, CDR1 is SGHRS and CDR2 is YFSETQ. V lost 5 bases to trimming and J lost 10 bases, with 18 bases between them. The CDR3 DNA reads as TGCGCCAGCAGTCCGGCGGCCTATCGGGACTACACCTTC. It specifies CASSPAAYRDYTF.

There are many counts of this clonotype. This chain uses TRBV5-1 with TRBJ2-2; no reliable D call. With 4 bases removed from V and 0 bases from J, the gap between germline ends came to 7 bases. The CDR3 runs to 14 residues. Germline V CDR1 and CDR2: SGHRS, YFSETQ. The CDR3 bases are TGCGCCAGCAGCCCGATAGCGAACACCGGGGAGCTGTTTTTT. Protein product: CASSPIANTGELFF.